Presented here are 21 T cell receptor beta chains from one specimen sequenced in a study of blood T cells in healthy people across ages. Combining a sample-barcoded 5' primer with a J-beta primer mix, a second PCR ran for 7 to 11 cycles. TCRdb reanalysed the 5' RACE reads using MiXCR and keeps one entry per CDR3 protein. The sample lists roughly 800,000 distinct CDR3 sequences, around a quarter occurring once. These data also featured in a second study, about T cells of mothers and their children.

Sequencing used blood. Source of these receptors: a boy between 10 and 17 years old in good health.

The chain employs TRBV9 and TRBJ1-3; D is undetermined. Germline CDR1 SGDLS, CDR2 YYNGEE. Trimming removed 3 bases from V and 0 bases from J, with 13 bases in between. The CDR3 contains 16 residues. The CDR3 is CASSGLGYVSGNTIYF. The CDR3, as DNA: TGTGCCAGCAGCGGACTAGGCTACGTCTCTGGAAACACCATATATTTT.

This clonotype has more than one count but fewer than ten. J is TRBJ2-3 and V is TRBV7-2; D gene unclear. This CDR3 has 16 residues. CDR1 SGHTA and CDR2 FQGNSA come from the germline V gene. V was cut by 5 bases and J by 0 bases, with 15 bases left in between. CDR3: CASSQFLDTSTDTQYF. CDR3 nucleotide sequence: TGTGCCAGCAGCCAGTTCCTGGATACTAGCACAGATACGCAGTATTTT.

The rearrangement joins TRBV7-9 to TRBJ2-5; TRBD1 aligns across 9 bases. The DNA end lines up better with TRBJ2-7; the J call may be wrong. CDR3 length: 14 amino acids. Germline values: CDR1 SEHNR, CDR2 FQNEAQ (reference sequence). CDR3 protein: CASSKRTGEYEQYF. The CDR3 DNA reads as TGTGCCAGCAGTAAACGGACAGGGGAGTACGAGCAGTACTTC.

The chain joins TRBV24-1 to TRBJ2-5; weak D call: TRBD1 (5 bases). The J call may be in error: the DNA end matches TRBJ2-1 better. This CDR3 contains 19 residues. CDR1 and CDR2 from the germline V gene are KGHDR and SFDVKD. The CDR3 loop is CATSDLGAASGANSDEQFF. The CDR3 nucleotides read TGTGCCACCAGTGATTTAGGGGCGGCCTCAGGCGCAAATTCGGATGAGCAGTTCTTC.

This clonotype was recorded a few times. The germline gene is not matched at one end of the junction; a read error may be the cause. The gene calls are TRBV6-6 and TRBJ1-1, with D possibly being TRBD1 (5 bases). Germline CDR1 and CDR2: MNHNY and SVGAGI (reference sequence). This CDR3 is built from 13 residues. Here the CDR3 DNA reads TGTGCCAGCAGTTCCTCAGGGAACCCTGAAGCTTTCTTT. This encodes CASSSSGNPEAFF.

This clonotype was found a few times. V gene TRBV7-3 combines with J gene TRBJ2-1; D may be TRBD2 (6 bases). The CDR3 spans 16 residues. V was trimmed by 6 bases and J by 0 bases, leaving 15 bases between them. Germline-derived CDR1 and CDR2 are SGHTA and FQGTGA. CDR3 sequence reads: CASSLSGVSSYNEQFF. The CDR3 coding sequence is TGTGCCAGCAGTTTATCGGGGGTGAGCTCCTACAATGAGCAGTTCTTC.

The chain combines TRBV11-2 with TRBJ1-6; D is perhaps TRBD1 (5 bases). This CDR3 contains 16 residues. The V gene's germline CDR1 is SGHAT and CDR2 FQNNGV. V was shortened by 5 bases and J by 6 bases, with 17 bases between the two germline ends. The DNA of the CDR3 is TGTGCCAGCAGCCCCTGGACGGGGGGTGGTAATTCACCCCTCCACTTT. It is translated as CASSPWTGGGNSPLHF.

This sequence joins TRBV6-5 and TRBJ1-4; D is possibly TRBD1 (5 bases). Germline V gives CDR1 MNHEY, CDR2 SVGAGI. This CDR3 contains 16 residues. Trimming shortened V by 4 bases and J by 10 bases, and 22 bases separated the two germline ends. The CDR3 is CASSSIPLGGDGKLFF. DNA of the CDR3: TGTGCCAGCAGTTCCATTCCTTTGGGGGGGGATGGAAAACTGTTTTTT.

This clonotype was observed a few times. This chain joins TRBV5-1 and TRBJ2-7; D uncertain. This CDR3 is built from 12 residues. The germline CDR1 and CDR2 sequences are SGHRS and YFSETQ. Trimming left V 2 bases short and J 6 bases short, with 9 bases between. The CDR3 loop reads CASSFYGAEQYF. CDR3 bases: TGCGCCAGCAGCTTTTATGGAGCCGAGCAGTACTTC. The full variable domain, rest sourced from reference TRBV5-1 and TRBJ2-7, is KAGVTQTPRYLIKTRGQQVTLSCSPISGHRSVSWYQQTPGQGLQFLFEYFSETQRNKGNFPGRFSGRQFSNSRSEMNVSTLELGDSALYLCASSFYGAEQYFGPGTRLTVT.

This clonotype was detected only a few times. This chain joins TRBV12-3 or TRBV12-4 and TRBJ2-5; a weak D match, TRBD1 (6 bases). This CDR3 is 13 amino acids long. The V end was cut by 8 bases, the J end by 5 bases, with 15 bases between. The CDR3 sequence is CASGVLRGETQYF. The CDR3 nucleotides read TGTGCCAGCGGTGTACTTAGGGGGGAGACCCAGTACTTC.

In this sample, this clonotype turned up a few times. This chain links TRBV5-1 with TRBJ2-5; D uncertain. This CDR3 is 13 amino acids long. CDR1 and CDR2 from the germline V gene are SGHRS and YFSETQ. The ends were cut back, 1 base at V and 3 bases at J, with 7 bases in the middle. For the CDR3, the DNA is TGCGCCAGCAGCTTGTATGAAGAAGAGACCCAGTACTTC. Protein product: CASSLYEEETQYF.

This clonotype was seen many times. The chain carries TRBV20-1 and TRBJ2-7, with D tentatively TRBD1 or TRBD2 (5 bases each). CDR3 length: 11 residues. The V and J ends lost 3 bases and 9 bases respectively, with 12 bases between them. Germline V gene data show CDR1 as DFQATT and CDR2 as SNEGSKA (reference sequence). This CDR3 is CSARDGTGQYF. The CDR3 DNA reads TGCAGTGCTAGGGATGGGACGGGGCAGTACTTC.

The CDR3 here is CASSPRVGENIDEQFF. In DNA form, the CDR3 reads TGTGCCAGCAGCCCACGAGTGGGGGAAAACATCGATGAGCAGTTCTTC. V is TRBV12-3 or TRBV12-4 and J is TRBJ2-1, with D perhaps being TRBD1 or TRBD2 (5 bases each). V lost 6 bases and J 8 bases, leaving 23 bases between the germline ends. This CDR3 contains 16 residues.

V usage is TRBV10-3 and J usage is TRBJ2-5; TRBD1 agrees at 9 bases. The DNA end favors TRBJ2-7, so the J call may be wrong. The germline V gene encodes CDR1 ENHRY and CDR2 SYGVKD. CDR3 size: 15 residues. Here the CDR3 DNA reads TGTGCCATCAGTGATGAGGGGACAGGGAGCTACGAGCAGTACTTC. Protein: CAISDEGTGSYEQYF.

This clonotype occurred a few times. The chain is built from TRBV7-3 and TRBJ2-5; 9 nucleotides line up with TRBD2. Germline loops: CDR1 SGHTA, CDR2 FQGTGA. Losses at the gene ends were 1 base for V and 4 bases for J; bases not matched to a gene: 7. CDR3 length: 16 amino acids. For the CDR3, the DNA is TGTGCCAGCAGCTTAAGAGGCGGGGGGGCCTTAGAGACCCAGTACTTC. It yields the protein CASSLRGGGALETQYF.

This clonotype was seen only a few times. This CDR3 is CSVTGSTYEQYF. The CDR3 DNA follows: TGCAGCGTAACCGGGTCGACCTACGAGCAGTACTTC. V gene TRBV29-1 combines with J gene TRBJ2-7, with D hard to call. Germline CDR1 reads SQVTM; CDR2 reads ANQGSEA. The CDR3 runs to 12 residues. The germline V and J ends were trimmed by 6 bases and 2 bases, with 11 bases remaining between them.

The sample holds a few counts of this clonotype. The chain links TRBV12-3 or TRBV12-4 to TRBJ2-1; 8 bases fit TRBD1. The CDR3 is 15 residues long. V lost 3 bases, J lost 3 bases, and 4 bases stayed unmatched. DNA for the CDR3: TGTGCCAGCAGTTTGAACAGGGGGTACTACAATGAGCAGTTCTTC. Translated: CASSLNRGYYNEQFF.

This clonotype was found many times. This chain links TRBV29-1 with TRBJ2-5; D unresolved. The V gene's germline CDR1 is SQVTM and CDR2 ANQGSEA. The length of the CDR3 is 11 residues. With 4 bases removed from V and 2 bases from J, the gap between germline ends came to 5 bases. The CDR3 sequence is CSVGQQETQYF. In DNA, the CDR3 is TGCAGCGTTGGCCAGCAAGAGACCCAGTACTTC.

CDR3 in amino acids: CASSLGVVLSGANVLTF. The CDR3, as DNA: TGTGCCAGCAGCTTGGGGGTAGTTCTCTCTGGGGCCAACGTCCTGACTTTC. V gene TRBV5-6 combines with J gene TRBJ2-6; D is undetermined. Germline V lookup: CDR1 SGHDT, CDR2 YYEEEE. V was pared by 0 bases and J by 0 bases, with 10 bases between. CDR3 length equals 17 residues.

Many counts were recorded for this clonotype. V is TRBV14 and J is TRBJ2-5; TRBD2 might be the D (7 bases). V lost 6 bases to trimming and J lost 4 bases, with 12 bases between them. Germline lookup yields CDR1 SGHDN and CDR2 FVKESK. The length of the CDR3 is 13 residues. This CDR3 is CASSQGGGETQYF. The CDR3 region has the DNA TGTGCCAGCAGTCAGGGAGGGGGAGAGACCCAGTACTTC. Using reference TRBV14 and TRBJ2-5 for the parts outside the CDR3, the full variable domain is EAGVTQFPSHSVIEKGQTVTLRCDPISGHDNLYWYRRVMGKEIKFLLHFVKESKQDESGMPNNRFLAERTGGTYSTLKVQPAELEDSGVYFCASSQGGGETQYFGPGTRLLVL.

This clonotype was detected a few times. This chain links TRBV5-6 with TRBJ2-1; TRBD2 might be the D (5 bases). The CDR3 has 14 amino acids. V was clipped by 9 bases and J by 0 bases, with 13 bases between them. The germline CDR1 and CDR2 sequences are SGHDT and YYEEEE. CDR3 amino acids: CATQLGSSYNEQFF. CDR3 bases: TGTGCCACCCAATTGGGGAGCTCCTACAATGAGCAGTTCTTC.